The 11 T cell receptor beta chains presented below share a single source sample, sequenced in a study of shared clonotypes between healthy human individuals (TCRdb year 2020). The library was made by the immunoSEQ multiplex PCR assay. The table was pulled from immuneACCESS by TCRdb, which kept in-frame rearrangements only. Such tables lose some clones; where checked, under half of the loss comes from unresolved V genes, and the rest has no known cause. The sample has roughly 2,000,000 clones on record, approximately 95% of them singletons. Around 1% of the sample goes to the ten largest clones. CD8 naive samples were obtained by positive selection for CCR7 among CD45RO-negative cells, yielding a CD45RA+CCR7+ population from which TemRA cells were excluded. What was sequenced was naive CD8+ T cells sorted from blood. The sample's cell subset or site label, decoded: CD45RA+CCR7+. These receptors came from a man younger than 35 in good health.

This chain connects TRBV7-9 to TRBJ2-1; the D gene is possibly TRBD1 (5 bases). Trimming removed 0 bases at V and 8 bases at J, with 11 bases between. The CDR3 is made up of 14 amino acids. Germline V gene lookup returns CDR1 SEHNR and CDR2 FQNEAQ (reference sequence). CDR3 amino acids: CASSLALGVHEQFF. CDR3 bases: TGTGCCAGCAGCTTAGCGCTAGGGGTCCATGAGCAGTTCTTC.

This chain uses TRBV30 with TRBJ1-5; D uncertain. This CDR3 contains 14 residues. Germline V lookup: CDR1 GTSNPN, CDR2 SVGIG (reference sequence). The V end lost 1 base, the J end lost 2 bases, and 9 bases lay between the germline ends. The CDR3 nucleotides read TGTGCCTGGAGTGAAAGCTGGGGCAATCAGCCCCAGCATTTT. It specifies CAWSESWGNQPQHF.

The chain is built from TRBV4-1 and TRBJ2-2; 8 nucleotides agree with TRBD2. The CDR3 has 15 residues. V trimming: 6 bases; J trimming: 7 bases; junction bases outside the gene matches: 10. The germline V gene encodes CDR1 MGHRA and CDR2 YSYEKL. The CDR3 loop is CASSPGGAVFGELFF. The CDR3 bases are TGCGCCAGCAGTCCCGGGGGGGCAGTTTTCGGGGAGCTGTTTTTT.

This clone has a single count. The genes are TRBV20-1 and TRBJ2-4; D remains ambiguous. CDR1 and CDR2 (germline): DFQATT, SNEGSKA (reference sequence). Trimming cost V 0 bases and J 8 bases, with 5 bases left between them. CDR3 length: 11 amino acids. CDR3 coding DNA: TGCAGTGCTAGAGACCACGACATTCAGTACTTC. Amino acid sequence: CSARDHDIQYF.

Remarks on this clone: This sample also contains other DNA sequences that code for the same CDR3. The chain is built from TRBV27 and TRBJ2-7, with D perhaps matching TRBD2 (6 bases). This CDR3 has 13 amino acids. The V end was cut by 0 bases, the J end by 6 bases, with 9 bases between. Per germline, CDR1 MNHEY and CDR2 SMNVEV (reference sequence). The CDR3 bases are TGTGCCAGCAGTTTATCGACGGGGGTCGAGCAGTACTTC. This sequence encodes CASSLSTGVEQYF.

The chain is built from TRBV15 and TRBJ2-7, with D possibly called TRBD1 or TRBD2 (5 bases each). Between the trimmed V and J ends, which lost 3 bases and 3 bases, there was a span of 12 bases. The CDR3 runs 14 residues. CDR1 and CDR2 (germline): LNHNV, YYDKDF (reference sequence). The CDR3 loop reads CATSSPGTFYEQYF. DNA of the CDR3: TGTGCCACCAGCAGCCCCGGGACGTTCTACGAGCAGTACTTC.

This sequence joins TRBV5-6 and TRBJ2-1, with TRBD2 matching over 10 bases. The CDR3 length is 13 residues. CDR1 SGHDT and CDR2 YYEEEE come from the germline V gene. V lost 6 bases to trimming and J lost 10 bases; unmatched junction nucleotides: 7. CDR3 sequence (DNA): TGTGCCAGCACCGGACTAGCGGCCGGGGAGCAGTTCTTC. This codes for CASTGLAAGEQFF.

This rearrangement joins TRBV5-1 to TRBJ2-7; no clear D. The CDR3 sequence is 18 residues long. The V end lost 4 bases, the J end lost 5 bases, and 28 bases lay between the germline ends. Germline V gives CDR1 SGHRS, CDR2 YFSETQ. The CDR3 bases are TGCGCCAGCAGCCTACTCTTTTCTGGGCCTACGTCTCACCACGAGCAGTACTTC. It codes for CASSLLFSGPTSHHEQYF.

J is TRBJ2-7 and V is TRBV5-4; a weak D match, TRBD1 (5 bases). Germline V gene sequence: CDR1 SGHNT, CDR2 YYREEE (reference sequence). Trimming stripped 4 bases from V and 0 bases from J, with 11 bases between. The CDR3 extends over 14 amino acids. CDR3 protein: CASSPKTVSYEQYF. CDR3 in DNA: TGTGCCAGCAGCCCAAAGACAGTCTCCTACGAGCAGTACTTC.

Of note for this clone: Other DNA sequences in this sample translate to the same CDR3. The chain links TRBV28 to TRBJ2-7; no clear D. With 6 bases removed from V and 0 bases from J, the gap between germline ends came to 6 bases. The CDR3 has 12 residues. Per germline, CDR1 MDHEN and CDR2 SYDVKM. CDR3 coding DNA: TGTGCCAGCAGCCCGGACTCCTACGAGCAGTACTTC. It translates to CASSPDSYEQYF.

The chain has TRBV7-9 and TRBJ2-1, with D possibly TRBD2 on 6 matching bases. Germline assignment: CDR1 SEHNR and CDR2 FQNEAQ (reference sequence). V was pared by 5 bases and J by 2 bases, with 13 bases between. This CDR3 is 15 amino acids long. The CDR3, as DNA: TGTGCCAGCAGCCCCCGACTAGATACCTACAATGAGCAGTTCTTC. Its translation is CASSPRLDTYNEQFF.